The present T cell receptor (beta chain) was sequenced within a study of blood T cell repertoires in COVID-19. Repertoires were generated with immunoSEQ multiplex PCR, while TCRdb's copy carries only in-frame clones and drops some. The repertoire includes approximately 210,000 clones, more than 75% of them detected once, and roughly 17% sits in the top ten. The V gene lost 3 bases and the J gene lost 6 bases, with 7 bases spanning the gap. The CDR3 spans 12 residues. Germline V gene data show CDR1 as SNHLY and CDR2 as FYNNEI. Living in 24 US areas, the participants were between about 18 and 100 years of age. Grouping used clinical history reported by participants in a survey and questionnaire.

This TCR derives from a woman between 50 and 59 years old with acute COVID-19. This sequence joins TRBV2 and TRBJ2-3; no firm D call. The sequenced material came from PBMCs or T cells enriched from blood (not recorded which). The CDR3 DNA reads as TGTGCCAGCAGTGAGCGGTCCGATACGCAGTATTTT. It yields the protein CASSERSDTQYF.